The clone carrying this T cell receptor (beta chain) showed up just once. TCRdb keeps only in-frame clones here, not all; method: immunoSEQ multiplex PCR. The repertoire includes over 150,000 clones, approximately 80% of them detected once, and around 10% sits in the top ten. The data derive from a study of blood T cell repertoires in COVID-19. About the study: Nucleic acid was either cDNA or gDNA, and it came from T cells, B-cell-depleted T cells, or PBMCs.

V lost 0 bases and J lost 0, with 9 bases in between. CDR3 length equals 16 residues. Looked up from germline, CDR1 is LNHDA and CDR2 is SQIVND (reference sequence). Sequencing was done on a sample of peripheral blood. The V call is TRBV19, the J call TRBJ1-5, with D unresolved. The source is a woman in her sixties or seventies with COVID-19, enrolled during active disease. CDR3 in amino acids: CASSIETPYSNQPQHF. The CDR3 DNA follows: TGTGCCAGTAGTATAGAAACACCGTATAGCAATCAGCCCCAGCATTTT. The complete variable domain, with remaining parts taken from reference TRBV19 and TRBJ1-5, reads DGGITQSPKYLFRKEGQNVTLSCEQNLNHDAMYWYRQDPGQGLRLIYYSQIVNDFQKGDIAEGYSVSREKKESFPLTVTSAQKNPTAFYLCASSIETPYSNQPQHFGDGTRLSIL.